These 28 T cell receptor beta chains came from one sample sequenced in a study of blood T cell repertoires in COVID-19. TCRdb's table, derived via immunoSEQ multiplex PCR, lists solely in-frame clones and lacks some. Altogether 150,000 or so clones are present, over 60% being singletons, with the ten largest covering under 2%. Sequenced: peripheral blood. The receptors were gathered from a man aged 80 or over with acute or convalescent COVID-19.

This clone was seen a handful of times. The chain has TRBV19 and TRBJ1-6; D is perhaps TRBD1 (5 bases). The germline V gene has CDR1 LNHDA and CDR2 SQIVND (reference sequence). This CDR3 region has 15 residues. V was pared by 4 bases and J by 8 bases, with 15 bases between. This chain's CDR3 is CASSSGTPRDSPLHF. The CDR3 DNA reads TGTGCCAGTAGTAGTGGGACTCCTAGGGATTCACCCCTCCACTTT.

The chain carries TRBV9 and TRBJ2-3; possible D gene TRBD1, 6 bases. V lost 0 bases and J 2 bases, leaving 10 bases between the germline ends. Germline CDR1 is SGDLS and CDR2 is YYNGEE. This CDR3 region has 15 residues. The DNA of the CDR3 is TGTGCCAGCAGCGTAGGGGGACACGCCACAGATACGCAGTATTTT. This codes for CASSVGGHATDTQYF.

CDR3: CASSLTGLTDTQYF. The CDR3 DNA is TGCGCCAGCAGCTTGACAGGGCTCACAGATACGCAGTATTTT. The genes are TRBV5-1 and TRBJ2-3; D may be TRBD1 (6 bases). Germline V lookup: CDR1 SGHRS, CDR2 YFSETQ. There are 14 residues in the CDR3. Trimming removed 1 base at V and 2 bases at J, with 8 bases between.

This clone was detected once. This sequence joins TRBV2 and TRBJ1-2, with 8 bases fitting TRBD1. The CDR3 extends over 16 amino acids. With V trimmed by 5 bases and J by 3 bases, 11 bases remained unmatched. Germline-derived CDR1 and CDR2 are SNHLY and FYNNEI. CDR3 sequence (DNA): TGTGCCAGCAGTCGCTCCGGACAGGGCCAAGACTATGGCTACACCTTC. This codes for CASSRSGQGQDYGYTF.

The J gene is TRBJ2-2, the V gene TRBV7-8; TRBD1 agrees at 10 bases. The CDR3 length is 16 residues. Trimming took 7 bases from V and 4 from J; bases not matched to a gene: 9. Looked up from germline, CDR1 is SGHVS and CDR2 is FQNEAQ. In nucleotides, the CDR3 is TGTGCCAGCAACGCCCGGGACAGGGGCATCACCGGGGAGCTGTTTTTT. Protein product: CASNARDRGITGELFF.

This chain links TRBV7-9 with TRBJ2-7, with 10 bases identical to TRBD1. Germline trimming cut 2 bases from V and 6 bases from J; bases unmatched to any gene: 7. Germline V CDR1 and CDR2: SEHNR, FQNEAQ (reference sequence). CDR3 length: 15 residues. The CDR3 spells CASSLWGQGSPEQYF. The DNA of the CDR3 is TGTGCCAGCAGCTTATGGGGACAGGGGAGTCCCGAGCAGTACTTC.

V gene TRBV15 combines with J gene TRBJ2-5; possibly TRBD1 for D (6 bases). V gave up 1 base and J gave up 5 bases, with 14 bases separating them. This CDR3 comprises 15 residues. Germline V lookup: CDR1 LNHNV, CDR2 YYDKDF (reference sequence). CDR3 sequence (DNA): TGTGCCACCAGCAGAGTACAGGGTTTGGTGGAGACCCAGTACTTC. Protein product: CATSRVQGLVETQYF. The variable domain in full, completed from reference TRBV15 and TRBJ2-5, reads DAMVIQNPRYQVTQFGKPVTLSCSQTLNHNVMYWYQQKSSQAPKLLFHYYDKDFNNEADTPDNFQSRRPNTSFCFLDIRSPGLGDTAMYLCATSRVQGLVETQYFGPGTRLLVL.

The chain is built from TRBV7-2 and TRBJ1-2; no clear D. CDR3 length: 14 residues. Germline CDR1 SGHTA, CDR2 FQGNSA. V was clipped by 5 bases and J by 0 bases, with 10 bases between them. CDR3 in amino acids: CASSGMGANYGYTF. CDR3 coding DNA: TGTGCCAGCAGCGGAATGGGAGCTAACTATGGCTACACCTTC.

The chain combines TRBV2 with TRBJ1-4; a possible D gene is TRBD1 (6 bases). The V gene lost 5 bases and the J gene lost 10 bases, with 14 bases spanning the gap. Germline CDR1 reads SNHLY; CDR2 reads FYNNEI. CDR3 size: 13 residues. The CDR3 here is CASSQGTSVKLFF. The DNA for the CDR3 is TGTGCCAGCAGTCAGGGGACGTCGGTAAAACTGTTTTTT.

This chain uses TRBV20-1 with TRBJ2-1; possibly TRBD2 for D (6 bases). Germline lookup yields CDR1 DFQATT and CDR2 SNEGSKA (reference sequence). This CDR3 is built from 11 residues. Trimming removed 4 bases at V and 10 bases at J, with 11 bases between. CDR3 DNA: TGCAGTGCTAAGGCGGGGCCGGAGCAGTTCTTC. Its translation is CSAKAGPEQFF.

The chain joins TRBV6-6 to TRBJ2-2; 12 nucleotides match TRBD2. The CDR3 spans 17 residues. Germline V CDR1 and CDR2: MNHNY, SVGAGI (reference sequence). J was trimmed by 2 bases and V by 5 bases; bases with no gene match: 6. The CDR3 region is CASSRTSGALNTGELFF. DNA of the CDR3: TGTGCCAGCAGTCGGACTAGCGGGGCCCTCAACACCGGGGAGCTGTTTTTT.

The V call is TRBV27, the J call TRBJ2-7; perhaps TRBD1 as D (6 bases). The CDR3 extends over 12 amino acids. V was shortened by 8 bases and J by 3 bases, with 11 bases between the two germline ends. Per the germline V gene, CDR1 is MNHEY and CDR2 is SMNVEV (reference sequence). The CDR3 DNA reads TGTGCCAGCGGTGAAGGGGGCTACGAGCAGTACTTC. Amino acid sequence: CASGEGGYEQYF.

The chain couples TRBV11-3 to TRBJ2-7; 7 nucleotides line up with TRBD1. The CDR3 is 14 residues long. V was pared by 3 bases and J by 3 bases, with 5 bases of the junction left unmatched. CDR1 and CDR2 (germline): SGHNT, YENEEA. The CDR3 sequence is CASSFSGQDYEQYF. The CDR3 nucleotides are TGTGCCAGCAGCTTTTCAGGACAGGACTACGAGCAGTACTTC. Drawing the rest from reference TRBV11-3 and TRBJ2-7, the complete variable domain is EAGVVQSPRYKIIEKKQPVAFWCNPISGHNTLYWYLQNLGQGPELLIRYENEEAVDDSQLPKDRFSAERLKGVDSTLKIQPAELGDSAVYLCASSFSGQDYEQYFGPGTRLTVT.

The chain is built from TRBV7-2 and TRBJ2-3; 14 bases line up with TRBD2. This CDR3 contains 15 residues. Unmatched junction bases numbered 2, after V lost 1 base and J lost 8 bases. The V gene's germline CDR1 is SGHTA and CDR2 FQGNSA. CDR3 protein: CASSLGTSGGSTQYF. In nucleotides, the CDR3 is TGTGCCAGCAGCTTAGGGACTAGCGGGGGGTCTACGCAGTATTTT.

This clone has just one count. Here the CDR3 reads CASSYSPGQGIYGYTF. DNA for the CDR3: TGTGCCAGCAGTTACTCTCCGGGACAGGGGATCTATGGCTACACCTTC. This chain connects TRBV6-5 to TRBJ1-2; 10 nucleotides agree with TRBD1. With V trimmed by 0 bases and J by 4 bases, 5 bases remained unmatched. Germline V gives CDR1 MNHEY, CDR2 SVGAGI. The CDR3 is made up of 16 amino acids.

The CDR3 sequence: CAISRQGTGELFF. The DNA of the CDR3 is TGTGCCATCTCTCGGCAGGGCACCGGGGAGCTGTTTTTT. This sequence joins TRBV3-1 (or the pseudogene TRBV3-2) and TRBJ2-2, with D possibly matching TRBD1 (5 bases). Germline loops: CDR1 LGHDT, CDR2 YNNKEL (reference sequence). The CDR3 is 13 amino acids. Trimming pared 10 bases from V and 4 bases from J, leaving 13 bases between.

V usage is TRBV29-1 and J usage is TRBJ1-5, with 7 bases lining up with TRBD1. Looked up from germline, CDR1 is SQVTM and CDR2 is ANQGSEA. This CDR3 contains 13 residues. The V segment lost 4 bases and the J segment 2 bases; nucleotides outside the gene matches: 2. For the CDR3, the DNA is TGCAGCGTTGGCAGGGGGGGCAATCAGCCCCAGCATTTT. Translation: CSVGRGGNQPQHF. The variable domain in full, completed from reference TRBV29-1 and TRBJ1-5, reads SAVISQKPSRDICQRGTSLTIQCQVDSQVTMMFWYRQQPGQSLTLIATANQGSEATYESGFVIDKFPISRPNLTFSTLTVSNMSPEDSSIYLCSVGRGGNQPQHFGDGTRLSIL.

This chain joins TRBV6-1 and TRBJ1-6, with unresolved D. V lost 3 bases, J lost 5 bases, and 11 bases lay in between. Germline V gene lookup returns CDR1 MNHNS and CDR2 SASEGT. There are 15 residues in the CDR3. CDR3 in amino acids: CASSDRGPHNSPLHF. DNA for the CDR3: TGTGCCAGCAGTGATCGAGGGCCACATAATTCACCCCTCCACTTT.

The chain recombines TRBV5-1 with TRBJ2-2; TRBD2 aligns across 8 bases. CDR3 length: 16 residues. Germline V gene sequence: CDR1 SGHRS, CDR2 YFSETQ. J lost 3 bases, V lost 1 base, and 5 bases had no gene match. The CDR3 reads CASSLSAGGYTGELFF. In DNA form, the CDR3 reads TGCGCCAGCAGCTTGAGTGCGGGGGGCTACACCGGGGAGCTGTTTTTT.

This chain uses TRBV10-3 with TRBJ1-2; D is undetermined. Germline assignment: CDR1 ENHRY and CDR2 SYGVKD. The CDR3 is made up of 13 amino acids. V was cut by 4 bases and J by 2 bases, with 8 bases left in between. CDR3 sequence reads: CAISARRNYGYTF. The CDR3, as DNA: TGTGCCATCAGTGCGAGGAGAAACTATGGCTACACCTTC.

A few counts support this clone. The CDR3 spells CASRDGRGSNQPQHF. The CDR3 region has the DNA TGTGCCAGCAGGGACGGGAGGGGTAGCAATCAGCCCCAGCATTTT. The rearrangement uses TRBV7-8 and TRBJ1-5; the D gene is possibly TRBD1 (5 bases). The CDR3 is 15 amino acids. Trimming removed 6 bases at V and 0 bases at J, with 12 bases between. Per germline, CDR1 SGHVS and CDR2 FQNEAQ.

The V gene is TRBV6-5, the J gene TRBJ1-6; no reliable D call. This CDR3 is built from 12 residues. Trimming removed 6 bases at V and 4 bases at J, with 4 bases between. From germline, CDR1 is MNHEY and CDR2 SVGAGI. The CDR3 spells CASRQYNSPLHF. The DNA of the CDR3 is TGTGCCAGCAGACAATATAATTCACCCCTCCACTTT.

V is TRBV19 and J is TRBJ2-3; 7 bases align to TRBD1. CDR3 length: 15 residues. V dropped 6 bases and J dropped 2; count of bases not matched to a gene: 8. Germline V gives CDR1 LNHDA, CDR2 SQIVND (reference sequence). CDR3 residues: CASRQRDRYTDTQYF. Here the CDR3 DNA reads TGTGCCAGTAGGCAGAGGGACAGATACACAGATACGCAGTATTTT.

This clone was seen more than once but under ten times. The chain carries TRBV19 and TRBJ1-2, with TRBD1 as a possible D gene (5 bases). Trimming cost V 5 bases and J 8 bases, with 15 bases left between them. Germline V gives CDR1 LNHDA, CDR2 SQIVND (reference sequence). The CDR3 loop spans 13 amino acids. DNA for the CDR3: TGTGCCAGTAGTCGTCAGGGCCCGGGCGGCTACACCTTC. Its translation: CASSRQGPGGYTF.

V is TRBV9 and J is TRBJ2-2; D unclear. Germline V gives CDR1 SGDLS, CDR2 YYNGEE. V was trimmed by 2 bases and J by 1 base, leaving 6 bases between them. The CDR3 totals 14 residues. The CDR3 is CASSVLLNTGELFF. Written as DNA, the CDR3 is TGTGCCAGCAGCGTCCTTTTGAACACCGGGGAGCTGTTTTTT. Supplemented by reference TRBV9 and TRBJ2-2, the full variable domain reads DSGVTQTPKHLITATGQRVTLRCSPRSGDLSVYWYQQSLDQGLQFLIQYYNGEERAKGNILERFSAQQFPDLHSELNLSSLELGDSALYFCASSVLLNTGELFFGEGSRLTVL.

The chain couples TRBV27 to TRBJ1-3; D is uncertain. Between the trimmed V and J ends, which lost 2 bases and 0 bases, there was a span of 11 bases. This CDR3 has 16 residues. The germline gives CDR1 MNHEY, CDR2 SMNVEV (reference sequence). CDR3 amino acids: CASSLDGVNSGNTIYF. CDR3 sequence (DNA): TGTGCCAGCAGTTTAGACGGGGTCAACTCTGGAAACACCATATATTTT.

The chain's CDR3 is CASSTTGGGLNTEAFF. The CDR3 DNA reads TGTGCCAGCAGCACCACGGGGGGTGGCTTGAACACTGAAGCTTTCTTT. The chain combines TRBV3-1 (or the pseudogene TRBV3-2) with TRBJ1-1; a weak D match, TRBD1 (5 bases). The CDR3 runs 16 residues. In germline, CDR1 is LGHDT, CDR2 YNNKEL (reference sequence). Trimming removed 5 bases at V and 0 bases at J, with 16 bases between.

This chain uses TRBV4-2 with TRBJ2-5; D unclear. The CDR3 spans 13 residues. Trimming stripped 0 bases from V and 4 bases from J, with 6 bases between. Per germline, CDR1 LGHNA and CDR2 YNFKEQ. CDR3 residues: CASSQDNGETQYF. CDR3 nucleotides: TGTGCCAGCAGCCAAGATAACGGAGAGACCCAGTACTTC.